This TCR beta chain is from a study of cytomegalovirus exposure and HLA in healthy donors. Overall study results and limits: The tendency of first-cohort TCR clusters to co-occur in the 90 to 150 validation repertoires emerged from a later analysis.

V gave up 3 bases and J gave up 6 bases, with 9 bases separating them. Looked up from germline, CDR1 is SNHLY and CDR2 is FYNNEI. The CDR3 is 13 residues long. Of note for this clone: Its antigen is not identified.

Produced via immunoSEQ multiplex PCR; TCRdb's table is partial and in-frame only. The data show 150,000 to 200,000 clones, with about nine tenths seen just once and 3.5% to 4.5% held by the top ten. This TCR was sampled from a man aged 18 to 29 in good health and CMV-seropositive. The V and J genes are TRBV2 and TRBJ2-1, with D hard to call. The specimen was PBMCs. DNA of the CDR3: TGTGCCAGCAGTGATATAGCTGCCAATGAGCAGTTCTTC. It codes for CASSDIAANEQFF.